The 10 T cell receptor beta chains listed next were all sequenced from one sample in a study of blood T cells in healthy people across ages (dated by TCRdb to between 2014 and 2016). The library relied on 5' RACE. A second PCR of roughly 7 to 11 cycles was performed with a sample-barcoded 5' primer and a J-beta primer mix. In TCRdb, the public reads were trimmed at Q25 with fastp and aligned with MiXCR, with productive beta chains retained. Every distinct CDR3 protein forms one entry, paired with its most common genes and DNA. The table for this sample lists 1.5 million to 2 million distinct CDR3 sequences; around 40% of them were counted only once. Clones ranked in the top ten supply roughly 23% of the sample. Sequencing was carried out using blood. These receptors all come from a human donor in good health.

The chain combines TRBV20-1 with TRBJ2-5; a possible D gene is TRBD2 (7 bases). The germline V gene has CDR1 DFQATT and CDR2 SNEGSKA (reference sequence). The CDR3 covers 16 residues. Trimming took off 7 bases at V and 11 bases at J, with 32 bases between the two ends. CDR3 nucleotides: TGCAGTGTTAGGGGGAGGGCCGCGGGGGTGTCCTGGGAGCAGTACTTC. Its protein product is CSVRGRAAGVSWEQYF.

The chain recombines TRBV12-3 or TRBV12-4 with TRBJ1-4; no definite D call. V lost 6 bases and J 11 bases, leaving 19 bases between the germline ends. The CDR3 runs to 14 residues. In DNA form, the CDR3 reads TGTGCCAGCAGCCCTTCGGCGGATCCTGGGAAACTGTTTTTT. Protein: CASSPSADPGKLFF.

This clonotype has at least ten counts. The chain recombines TRBV29-1 with TRBJ1-4; D remains ambiguous. The CDR3 length is 11 residues. Germline values: CDR1 SQVTM, CDR2 ANQGSEA. Between the trimmed V and J ends, which lost 5 bases and 3 bases, there was a span of 4 bases. CDR3 sequence (DNA): TGCAGCGTTCGAGCTAATGAAAAACTGTTTTTT. This encodes CSVRANEKLFF. Complete variable domain (other parts from reference TRBV29-1 and TRBJ1-4): SAVISQKPSRDICQRGTSLTIQCQVDSQVTMMFWYRQQPGQSLTLIATANQGSEATYESGFVIDKFPISRPNLTFSTLTVSNMSPEDSSIYLCSVRANEKLFFGSGTQLSVL.

The CDR3 reads CSASRGVHEQFF. DNA for the CDR3: TGCAGTGCTAGCCGGGGCGTGCATGAGCAGTTCTTC. The rearrangement links TRBV20-1 to TRBJ2-1; tentatively, D is TRBD1 or TRBD2 (5 bases each). The CDR3 totals 12 residues. V was clipped by 3 bases and J by 8 bases, with 11 bases between them. Germline CDR1 is DFQATT and CDR2 is SNEGSKA (reference sequence).

This clonotype was seen only a few times. The rearrangement joins TRBV10-3 to TRBJ2-2; the match to TRBD1 covers 7 bases. The CDR3 sequence is 14 residues long. J was trimmed by 5 bases and V by 6 bases; bases with no gene match: 6. Germline V gene data show CDR1 as ENHRY and CDR2 as SYGVKD. CDR3 region: CAIRGTDHTGELFF. The CDR3 DNA reads TGTGCCATCAGGGGGACAGATCATACCGGGGAGCTGTTTTTT.

This clonotype was counted between two and nine times. The gene calls are TRBV7-2 and TRBJ2-1; maybe TRBD2 (5 bases). The ends were cut back, 1 base at V and 5 bases at J, with 6 bases in the middle. This CDR3 has 13 residues. Germline V lookup: CDR1 SGHTA, CDR2 FQGNSA. CDR3 DNA sequence: TGTGCCAGCAGCTTAGAGAGGGACAATGAGCAGTTCTTC. Translating gives CASSLERDNEQFF.

This clonotype was counted ten times or more. The V and J genes are TRBV7-2 and TRBJ1-2, with no clear D. CDR3 length equals 13 residues. The V gene lost 4 bases and the J gene lost 6 bases, with 12 bases spanning the gap. Germline CDR1 reads SGHTA; CDR2 reads FQGNSA. The CDR3 is CASSSSREDGYTF. CDR3 sequence (DNA): TGTGCCAGCAGCTCCAGCCGAGAAGATGGCTACACCTTC.

This clonotype was seen more than once but under ten times. The chain links TRBV6-2 or TRBV6-3 to TRBJ2-1; D not resolved. This CDR3 has 15 residues. The V end lost 5 bases, the J end lost 6 bases, and 17 bases lay between the germline ends. Germline V gene data show CDR1 as MNHEY and CDR2 as SVGEGT. The CDR3 DNA reads as TGTGCCAGCAGTCCAGCTTCGGCCTTCCTCAATGAGCAGTTCTTC. Amino acids: CASSPASAFLNEQFF.

The rearrangement links TRBV27 to TRBJ1-6; 7 nucleotides line up with TRBD1. Germline values: CDR1 MNHEY, CDR2 SMNVEV (reference sequence). The V and J ends lost 6 bases and 8 bases, in that order; junction bases with no gene match: 10. The length of the CDR3 is 15 residues. The CDR3 protein is CASSPDRSRDSPLHF. CDR3 nucleotides: TGTGCCAGCAGCCCGGACAGGTCCAGGGATTCACCCCTCCACTTT.

The V and J genes are TRBV12-3 or TRBV12-4 and TRBJ2-7; 10 bases line up with TRBD1. J gave up 2 bases and V 6 bases, and 28 bases lay outside the gene matches. The CDR3 has 22 amino acids. CDR3 DNA sequence: TGTGCCAGCAGCTTGATTCTTTCGGGGGGGACAGGGGAGGTTCTGATACCCTACGAGCAGTACTTC. It encodes CASSLILSGGTGEVLIPYEQYF.